Shown below are 8 T cell receptor beta chains from a single sample sequenced in a study of shared clonotypes between healthy human individuals. Clones were read by immunoSEQ multiplex PCR, and TCRdb kept only the in-frame ones, dropping some. Here the sample spans 2.3 million or so clones, approximately 95% being singletons. The sequenced sample consisted of naive CD4+ T cells from PBMCs. Subset given: CD45RA+ positively selected. The receptors derive from a man aged 18 to 30 in good health. Some clones in this sample may be carry-over from other donors' samples.

CDR3: CASSHAYEQFF. The CDR3 DNA is TGCGCCAGCAGCCATGCCTATGAGCAGTTCTTC. The chain combines TRBV4-1 with TRBJ2-1; D gene unclear. Germline V gene lookup returns CDR1 MGHRA and CDR2 YSYEKL. This CDR3 is built from 11 residues. Between the trimmed V and J ends, which lost 3 bases and 8 bases, there was a span of 5 bases.

The gene calls are TRBV5-4 and TRBJ2-3; perhaps TRBD1 as D (6 bases). The CDR3 spans 15 residues. Germline CDR1 reads SGHNT; CDR2 reads YYREEE (reference sequence). With 2 bases removed from V and 0 bases from J, the gap between germline ends came to 10 bases. As DNA, the CDR3 is TGTGCCAGCAGCTTCCCCAGGGGTAGCACAGATACGCAGTATTTT. It codes for CASSFPRGSTDTQYF.

This rearrangement joins TRBV7-8 to TRBJ1-4; D not certain. The CDR3 length is 15 residues. Germline CDR1 SGHVS, CDR2 FQNEAQ. Deletions cut 2 bases from V and 4 bases from J, with 11 bases between. In DNA form, the CDR3 reads TGTGCCAGCAGCTTATTGGCACGGAATAATGAAAAACTGTTTTTT. It is translated as CASSLLARNNEKLFF.

Concerning this clone itself: The limits of the CDR3 on the DNA are not certain, so only TCRdb's listed CDR3 is given. V gene TRBV5-1 combines with J gene TRBJ2-6; the table's TRBD2 call for D was not verified on the DNA. In germline, CDR1 is SGHRS, CDR2 YFSETQ. With termini counted, the CDR3 has 15 amino acids. CDR3 sequence reads: CASSTSRSGANVLTF.

This chain links TRBV7-2 with TRBJ1-1; D is perhaps TRBD1 (5 bases). Germline lookup yields CDR1 SGHTA and CDR2 FQGNSA. Trimming left V 3 bases short and J 3 bases short, with 14 bases between. CDR3 length: 15 residues. In nucleotides, the CDR3 is TGTGCCAGCAGCTTGCGACAGATTACCCACACTGAAGCTTTCTTT. Translation gives CASSLRQITHTEAFF. Filled out from reference TRBV7-2 and TRBJ1-1, the complete variable domain reads GAGVSQSPSNKVTEKGKDVELRCDPISGHTALYWYRQSLGQGLEFLIYFQGNSAPDKSGLPSDRFSAERTGGSVSTLTIQRTQQEDSAVYLCASSLRQITHTEAFFGQGTRLTVV.

The gene calls are TRBV9 and TRBJ2-2; a weak D match, TRBD2 (6 bases). This CDR3 is built from 17 residues. Germline values: CDR1 SGDLS, CDR2 YYNGEE. With 0 bases removed from V and 4 bases from J, the gap between germline ends came to 16 bases. The CDR3 DNA is TGTGCCAGCAGCGTAGCCCCCGGGAGAAGGGGCACCGGGGAGCTGTTTTTT. Its translation is CASSVAPGRRGTGELFF.

The rearrangement links TRBV18 to TRBJ1-1, with a weak D call TRBD1 (5 bases). Trimming cost V 2 bases and J 7 bases, with 11 bases left between them. CDR1 and CDR2 (germline): KGHSH, LQKENI. The length of the CDR3 is 13 residues. CDR3 sequence reads: CASSPGLGGEAFF. The CDR3 nucleotides read TGTGCCAGCTCACCAGGTTTGGGGGGTGAAGCTTTCTTT.

V usage is TRBV5-1 and J usage is TRBJ1-4, with a weak D call TRBD1 (5 bases). Germline CDR1 and CDR2: SGHRS and YFSETQ. Deletions cut 1 base from V and 7 bases from J, with 14 bases between. This CDR3 has 15 residues. The CDR3 DNA sequence: TGCGCCAGCAGCTTGCGGGTGGGGGAGAGTGAAAAACTGTTTTTT. It is translated as CASSLRVGESEKLFF.